This TCR beta chain was sequenced for a study of PD-L1 blockade in urothelial cancer (dated by TCRdb to 2016 to 2017). About the study as a whole: All patients started therapy around 2014 and received atezolizumab 1,200 mg intravenously every 3 weeks. About 90% of the roughly 29 patients were males with bladder-origin urothelial cancer, and about 65% of the roughly 30 reported a prior smoking history. The study, an exploratory multi-omic analysis, examined somatic, immune and clinical correlates of response to PD-L1 blockade with atezolizumab in urothelial cancer. In the same patients who had TCR sequencing, pretreatment tumors also underwent whole exome sequencing and RNA sequencing. Progression-free survival longer than 6 months counted as durable clinical benefit, and TCR features were additionally tested against both progression-free and overall survival. Blood samples yielded a median of roughly 140,000 T cells and tens of thousands of unique TCRs, with median clonality around 0.084. Patients had an ECOG performance status of 0 or 1 and had received between 0 and 3 prior chemotherapy regimens. Over 28 patients had pretreatment blood TCR-seq, about 25 had at least one posttreatment blood collection, and about 25 had tumor TCR-seq. Pretreatment tumor samples, along with matched peripheral blood serially collected before and after atezolizumab treatment, were subjected to TCR sequencing. Blood samples were analyzed at two time points: 3 weeks after treatment start (second dose) and 6 weeks after treatment start. Durable clinical benefit was achieved by nine patients and was not achieved by 20 patients.

Broad study findings and their caveats: Because the sample size was small (n ≈ 27) and many exploratory analyses were performed, the results are intended to be hypothesis-generating. A pretreatment peripheral blood TCR clonality below the median was linked to improved progression-free and overall survival. Patients with durable benefit showed greater expansion of tumor-associated TCR clones in peripheral blood 3 weeks after starting treatment (n ≈ 20, p = 0.022).

A cohort of about 30 patients with locally advanced or metastatic urothelial carcinoma, treated at Memorial Sloan Kettering on a trial protocol, was included. Peripheral blood mononuclear cells were collected from each patient pretreatment and during treatment, giving between 1 and 8 total time points per patient. The Qiagen DNeasy Blood extraction kit was used to purify genomic DNA from total PBMCs and from tumor samples. Collected pretreatment and during treatment, PBMCs were isolated and stored as previously described. Synthetic TCR analog templates were spiked into each PCR to estimate absolute template abundance from read counts. The immunoSEQ assay used bias-controlled V and J gene primers to amplify TCRbeta CDR3 regions from genomic DNA. Sequencing of rearranged TCRbeta segments was performed at approximately 20X coverage. In the paper's pipeline: Clustering was used to correct sequencing errors, and CDR3s were annotated against IMGT so that V, D and J genes could be assigned. Only productive TCRbeta rearrangements were used in downstream analyses, excluding out-of-frame or stop-codon sequences. Clonality was computed as one minus Shannon entropy normalized by the log of the number of unique productive sequences. Fisher's exact test with Benjamini-Hochberg correction, using a cutoff of adjusted p below 0.01, was how clones that differed between time points or between blood and tumor were identified. The table comes from immuneACCESS by way of TCRdb, which keeps in-frame sequences with V and J called. Part of the clones is missing from these tables; in studies checked, under half for an unresolved V gene and the rest for unknown reasons. V, J and clone size are those of that table, while D and trimming were read from the DNA. In all, the sample holds about 52,000 clones, and 70% to 80% of those were seen once. The ten biggest clones cover 3.6% of the sample.

This clone was detected a few times. The antigen it recognizes is unknown. No clone much larger than this one lies a single base away; base qualities are absent. From the cysteine up to the phenylalanine, the CDR3 has a length of 13 residues. The kept DNA is CDR3 alone, 39 bases in frame from the first base. Per the germline V gene, MNHEY is the CDR1 and SVGAGI is the CDR2. V is pared back by 11 bases and J by 3 bases, with 14 bases lying between the germline termini. The receptor was derived from a man in his 70s with urothelial cancer. The material was PBMCs, obtained around atezolizumab (anti-PD-L1) treatment. Recombination joined TRBV6-5 with TRBJ1-5; matching of 5 bases hints at TRBD1 as the D gene. Here is the DNA: TGTGCCGGAACAGGTTCCTTCAATCAGCCCCAGCATTTT. This yields the protein CAGTGSFNQPQHF.